One sample yielded the 5 T cell receptor beta chains listed below, sequenced in a study of blood T cell repertoires in COVID-19. Sequencing used immunoSEQ multiplex PCR; TCRdb keeps in-frame clones, though not all of them. The sample shows 200,000 to 300,000 clones, around 87% of them seen only once. Sample: peripheral blood. The receptors shown here come from a woman aged 55-75 years with COVID-19, enrolled during active disease.

V and J are TRBV19 and TRBJ1-3; D may be TRBD1 (5 bases). The V and J ends lost 5 bases and 1 base respectively, with 9 bases between them. Germline V CDR1 and CDR2: LNHDA, SQIVND (reference sequence). The CDR3 is 14 amino acids. The CDR3 here is CASSLQGSGNTIYF. CDR3 nucleotide sequence: TGTGCCAGTAGTCTCCAGGGTTCTGGAAACACCATATATTTT.

The chain uses TRBV6-6 and TRBJ2-3, with 8 positions matching TRBD2. V trimming: 2 bases; J trimming: 3 bases; junction bases outside the gene matches: 4. This CDR3 spans 15 amino acids. Germline CDR1 and CDR2: MNHNY and SVGAGI (reference sequence). CDR3: CASSYEGLGTDTQYF. CDR3 bases: TGTGCCAGCAGTTACGAGGGACTAGGAACAGATACGCAGTATTTT.

This clone showed up just a few times. The J gene is TRBJ2-5, the V gene TRBV3-1 (or the pseudogene TRBV3-2); 14 positions agree with TRBD2. The CDR3 has 15 residues. Losses at the gene ends were 4 bases for V and 4 bases for J; bases not matched to a gene: 2. CDR1 is LGHDT and CDR2 is YNNKEL in the germline V gene (reference sequence). For the CDR3, the DNA is TGTGCCAGCAGCCTCGGACTAGCGGGAGGAGAGACCCAGTACTTC. Its protein product is CASSLGLAGGETQYF.

The J gene is TRBJ2-1, the V gene TRBV6-2 or TRBV6-3; 12 bases align to TRBD2. After removal of 6 bases from V and 0 bases from J, the junction contained 9 bases not matched to a gene. This CDR3 has 18 residues. The germline gives CDR1 MNHEY, CDR2 SVGEGT. CDR3 DNA: TGTGCCAGCAGCCGCGGGACTAGCGGGTATAGCTCCTACAATGAGCAGTTCTTC. It is translated as CASSRGTSGYSSYNEQFF.

The chain joins TRBV6-6 to TRBJ2-7; 12 nucleotides align to TRBD1. CDR1 MNHNY and CDR2 SVGAGI come from the germline V gene (reference sequence). With V trimmed by 2 bases and J by 6 bases, 5 bases remained unmatched. The CDR3 totals 15 residues. The CDR3 sequence is CASSYGDRGRSEQYF. CDR3 nucleotides: TGTGCCAGCAGTTACGGGGACAGGGGGCGTAGCGAGCAGTACTTC.